This TCR beta chain emerged from a study of identical twins. The study's findings and limits: Donors were not followed over many years; analysis was cross-sectional. Within cord blood, abundant beta clonotypes carried fewer insertions, but memory repertoires showed no such trend.

Trimming took off 1 base at V and 7 bases at J, with 13 bases between the two ends. Germline CDR1 is WSHSY and CDR2 is SAAADI. The CDR3 is made up of 15 amino acids. Template switching added a universal primer site, and cDNA bore unique molecular identifiers. Each CDR3 protein gets one entry after TCRdb re-called the 5' RACE reads with MiXCR. Counted here are over 500,000 distinct CDR3 sequences, 22% occurring once; the ten biggest clones make up roughly 0.91%. As for this clonotype: The antigen is unknown.

All of the donors were Caucasians in good health. The sample was also reused in another study, on T cells expressing NK-cell markers.

Sequencing was performed on CD4+ T cells sorted from blood. The source is a woman aged 18-30 years in good health. The V call is TRBV10-2, the J call TRBJ1-4; weak D call: TRBD1 (5 bases). Here the CDR3 DNA reads TGCGCCAGCAGTGAGTGGGCAGGGCCCCGTGAAAAACTGTTTTTT. As protein: CASSEWAGPREKLFF.